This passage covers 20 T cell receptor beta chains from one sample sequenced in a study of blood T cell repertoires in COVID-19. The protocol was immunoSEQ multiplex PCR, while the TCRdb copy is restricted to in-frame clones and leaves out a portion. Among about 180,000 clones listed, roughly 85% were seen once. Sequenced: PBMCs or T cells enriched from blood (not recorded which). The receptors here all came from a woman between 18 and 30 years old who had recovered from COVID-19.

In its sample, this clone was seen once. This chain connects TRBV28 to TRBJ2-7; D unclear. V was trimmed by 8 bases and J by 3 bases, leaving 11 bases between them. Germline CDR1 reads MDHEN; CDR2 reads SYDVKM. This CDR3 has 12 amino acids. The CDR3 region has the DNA TGTGCCAGCTCTACTACGGGCTACGAGCAGTACTTC. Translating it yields CASSTTGYEQYF.

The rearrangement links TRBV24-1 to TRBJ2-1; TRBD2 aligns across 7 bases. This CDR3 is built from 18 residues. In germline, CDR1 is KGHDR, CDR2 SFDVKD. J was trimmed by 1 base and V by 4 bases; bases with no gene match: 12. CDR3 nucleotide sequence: TGTGCCACCAGTGACCCAGCGGCGGCGGGAGAATCCTACAATGAGCAGTTCTTC. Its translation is CATSDPAAAGESYNEQFF.

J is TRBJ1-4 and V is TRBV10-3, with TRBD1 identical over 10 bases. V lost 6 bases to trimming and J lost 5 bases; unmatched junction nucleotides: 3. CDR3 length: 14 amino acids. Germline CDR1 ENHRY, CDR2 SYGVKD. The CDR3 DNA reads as TGTGCCATCAGCGGACAGGGGGTCAATGAAAAACTGTTTTTT. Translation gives CAISGQGVNEKLFF.

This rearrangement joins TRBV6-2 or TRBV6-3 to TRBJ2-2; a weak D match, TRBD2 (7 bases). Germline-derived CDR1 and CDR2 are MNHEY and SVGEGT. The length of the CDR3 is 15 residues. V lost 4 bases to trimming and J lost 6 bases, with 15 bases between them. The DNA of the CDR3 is TGTGCCAGCAGTTTCCGGGCGGGGGCGGCCGGGGAGCTGTTTTTT. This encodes CASSFRAGAAGELFF.

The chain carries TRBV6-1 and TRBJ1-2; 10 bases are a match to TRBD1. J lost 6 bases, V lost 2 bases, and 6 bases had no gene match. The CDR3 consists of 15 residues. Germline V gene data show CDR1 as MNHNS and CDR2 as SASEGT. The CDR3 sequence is CASSERGQGTDGYTF. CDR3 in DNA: TGTGCCAGCAGTGAAAGGGGACAGGGGACAGATGGCTACACCTTC.

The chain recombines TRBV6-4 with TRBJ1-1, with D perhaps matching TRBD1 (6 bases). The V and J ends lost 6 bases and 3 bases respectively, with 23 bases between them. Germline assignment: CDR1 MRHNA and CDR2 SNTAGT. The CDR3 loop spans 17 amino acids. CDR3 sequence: CASRNLGTPEGDTEAFF. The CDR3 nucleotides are TGTGCCAGCAGAAACCTCGGGACACCCGAAGGAGACACTGAAGCTTTCTTT.

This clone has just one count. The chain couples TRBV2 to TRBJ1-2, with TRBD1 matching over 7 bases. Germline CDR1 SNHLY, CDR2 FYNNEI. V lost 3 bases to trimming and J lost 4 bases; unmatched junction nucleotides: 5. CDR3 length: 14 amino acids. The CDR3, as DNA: TGTGCCAGCAGTGACAGGAGGGACAGCTATGGCTACACCTTC. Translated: CASSDRRDSYGYTF.

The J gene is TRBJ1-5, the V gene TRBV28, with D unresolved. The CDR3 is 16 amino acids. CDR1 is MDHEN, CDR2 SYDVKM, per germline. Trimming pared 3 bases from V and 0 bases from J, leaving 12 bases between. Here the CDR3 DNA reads TGTGCCAGCAGTTTTGTCTGGGAGGATAGCAATCAGCCCCAGCATTTT. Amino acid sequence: CASSFVWEDSNQPQHF.

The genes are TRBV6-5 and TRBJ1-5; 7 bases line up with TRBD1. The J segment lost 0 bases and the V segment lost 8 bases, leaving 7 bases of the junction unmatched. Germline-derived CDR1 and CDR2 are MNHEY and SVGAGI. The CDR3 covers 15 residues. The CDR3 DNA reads TGTGCCAGCCAGGGACAGAGAAATAGCAATCAGCCCCAGCATTTT. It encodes CASQGQRNSNQPQHF.

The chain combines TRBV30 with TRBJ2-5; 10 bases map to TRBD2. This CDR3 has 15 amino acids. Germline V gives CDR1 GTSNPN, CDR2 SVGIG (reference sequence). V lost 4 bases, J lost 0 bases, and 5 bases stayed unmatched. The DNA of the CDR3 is TGTGCCTGGACCGGGACTAGCGCGTACCAAGAGACCCAGTACTTC. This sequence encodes CAWTGTSAYQETQYF.

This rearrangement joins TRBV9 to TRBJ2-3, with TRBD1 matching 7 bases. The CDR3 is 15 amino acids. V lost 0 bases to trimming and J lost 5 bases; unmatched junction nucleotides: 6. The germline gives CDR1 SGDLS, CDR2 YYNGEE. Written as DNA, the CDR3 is TGTGCCAGCAGCGTAGCCGGGACAGTTGGAGATACGCAGTATTTT. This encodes CASSVAGTVGDTQYF.

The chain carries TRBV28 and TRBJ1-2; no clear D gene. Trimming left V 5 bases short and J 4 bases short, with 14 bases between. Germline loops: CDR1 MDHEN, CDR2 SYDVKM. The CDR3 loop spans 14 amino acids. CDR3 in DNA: TGTGCCAGCAGTCTCCACGGGGAGAGCTATGGCTACACCTTC. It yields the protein CASSLHGESYGYTF.

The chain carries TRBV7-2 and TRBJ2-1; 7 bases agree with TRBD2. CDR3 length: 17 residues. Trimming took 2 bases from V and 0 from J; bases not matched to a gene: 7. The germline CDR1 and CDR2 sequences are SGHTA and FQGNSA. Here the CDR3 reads CASSLFPGGSSYNEQFF. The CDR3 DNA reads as TGTGCCAGCAGCTTATTCCCCGGGGGGAGCTCCTACAATGAGCAGTTCTTC.

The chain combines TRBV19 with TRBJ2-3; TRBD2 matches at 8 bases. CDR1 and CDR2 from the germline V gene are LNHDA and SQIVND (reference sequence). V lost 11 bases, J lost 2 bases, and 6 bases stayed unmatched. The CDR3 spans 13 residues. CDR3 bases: TGTGCCTCGAGGACTAGCCTCACAGATACGCAGTATTTT. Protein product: CASRTSLTDTQYF.

This CDR3 is CASLAGGGTDTQYF. The DNA for the CDR3 is TGTGCCAGCCTAGCGGGAGGGGGCACAGATACGCAGTATTTT. V is TRBV10-3 and J is TRBJ2-3; TRBD2 agrees at 12 bases. CDR1 is ENHRY, CDR2 SYGVKD, per germline. CDR3 length: 14 amino acids. The trim removed 10 bases at V and 1 base at J, leaving 3 bases unmatched.

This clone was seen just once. The CDR3 DNA reads as TGCGCCAGCAGCTTGGTGCCGTTCGGCGAGCAGTACTTC. Translated, it gives CASSLVPFGEQYF. The V call is TRBV5-1, the J call TRBJ2-7; D uncertain. Germline V gives CDR1 SGHRS, CDR2 YFSETQ. CDR3 length: 13 residues. Between the trimmed V and J ends, which lost 0 bases and 6 bases, there was a span of 10 bases.

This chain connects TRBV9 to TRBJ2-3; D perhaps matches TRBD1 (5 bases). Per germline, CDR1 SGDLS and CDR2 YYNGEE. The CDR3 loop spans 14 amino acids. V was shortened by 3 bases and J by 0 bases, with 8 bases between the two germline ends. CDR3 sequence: CASSEGQSTDTQYF. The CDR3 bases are TGTGCCAGCAGCGAGGGGCAGAGCACAGATACGCAGTATTTT.

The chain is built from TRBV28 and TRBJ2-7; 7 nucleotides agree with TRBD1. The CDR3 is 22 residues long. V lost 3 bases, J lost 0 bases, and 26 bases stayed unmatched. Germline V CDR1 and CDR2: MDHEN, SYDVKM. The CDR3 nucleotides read TGTGCCAGCAGTTTCTCGGGACAGCCGGGCTTTAGGACTGGGCCCCTCTCCTACGAGCAGTACTTC. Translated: CASSFSGQPGFRTGPLSYEQYF.

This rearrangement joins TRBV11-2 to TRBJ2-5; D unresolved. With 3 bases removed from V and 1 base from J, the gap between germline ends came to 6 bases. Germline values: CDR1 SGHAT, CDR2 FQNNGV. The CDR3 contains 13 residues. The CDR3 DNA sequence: TGTGCCAGCAGCTTTTCGGGCCAAGAGACCCAGTACTTC. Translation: CASSFSGQETQYF.

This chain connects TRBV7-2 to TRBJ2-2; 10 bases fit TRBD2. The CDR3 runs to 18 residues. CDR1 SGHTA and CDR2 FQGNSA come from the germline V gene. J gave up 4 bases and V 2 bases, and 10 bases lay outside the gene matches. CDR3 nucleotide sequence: TGTGCCAGCAGCTTATATAGCTCTAGCGGGAGCCTCACCGGGGAGCTGTTTTTT. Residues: CASSLYSSSGSLTGELFF.